Shown below are 25 T cell receptor beta chains from a single sample sequenced in a study of T cells in Graves' hyperthyroidism and ophthalmopathy. From RNA transcripts, TCR beta CDR3 regions were amplified. Primed by the HTBI set, a first-round RT-PCR was run on the TCR CDR3. From the multiplex PCR reads, TCRdb called clonotypes with MiXCR, one entry per CDR3 protein. The sample includes roughly 500,000 distinct CDR3 sequences, approximately 25% of them seen just once. Sequencing was carried out using blood. These receptors came from a woman in her thirties with Graves' ophthalmopathy.

Ten or more counts support this clonotype. The rearrangement links TRBV11-3 to TRBJ2-6; 7 bases align to TRBD2. Looked up from germline, CDR1 is SGHNT and CDR2 is YENEEA. The ends lost 3 bases at V and 4 bases at J; junction bases unmatched: 3. The CDR3 length is 15 residues. CDR3 sequence: CASSLGGQGANVLTF. Written as DNA, the CDR3 is TGTGCCAGCAGCTTGGGAGGGCAGGGGGCCAACGTCCTGACTTTC.

The gene calls are TRBV6-1 and TRBJ2-7; D possibly corresponds to TRBD1 (6 bases). The germline CDR1 and CDR2 sequences are MNHNS and SASEGT. The CDR3 is made up of 14 amino acids. V was clipped by 4 bases and J by 5 bases, with 15 bases between them. CDR3 sequence: CASSATGSNNEQYF. CDR3 DNA: TGTGCCAGCAGTGCTACAGGGTCAAACAACGAGCAGTACTTC.

This clonotype was recorded at least ten times. The chain uses TRBV6-1 and TRBJ1-2, with TRBD1 matching over 9 bases. V shed 6 bases and J 8 bases; nucleotides not matched to a gene: 13. From germline, CDR1 is MNHNS and CDR2 SASEGT. The CDR3 is 15 residues long. CDR3 loop: CASREGPGTGYGYTF. Here the CDR3 DNA reads TGTGCCAGCAGAGAGGGTCCCGGGACAGGGTACGGCTACACCTTC.

The CDR3 coding sequence is TGTGCCAGCAGCCAAGCGGGACTCGGTTACGGGGAGCTGTTTTTT. Translating it yields CASSQAGLGYGELFF. This sequence joins TRBV11-2 and TRBJ2-2; 7 bases map to TRBD2. Germline values: CDR1 SGHAT, CDR2 FQNNGV. The CDR3 has 15 amino acids. With V trimmed by 5 bases and J by 7 bases, 10 bases remained unmatched.

J is TRBJ2-5 and V is TRBV5-1; weak D call: TRBD1 (7 bases). CDR1 is SGHRS, CDR2 YFSETQ, per germline. The V end was cut by 6 bases, the J end by 4 bases, with 13 bases between. The CDR3 sequence is 13 residues long. The CDR3 sequence is CASKEGAGETQYF. The CDR3 coding sequence is TGCGCCAGCAAGGAGGGGGCAGGAGAGACCCAGTACTTC. The variable domain in full, with the rest retrieved from reference TRBV5-1 and TRBJ2-5, is KAGVTQTPRYLIKTRGQQVTLSCSPISGHRSVSWYQQTPGQGLQFLFEYFSETQRNKGNFPGRFSGRQFSNSRSEMNVSTLELGDSALYLCASKEGAGETQYFGPGTRLLVL.

The chain joins TRBV3-1 to TRBJ1-1, with TRBD1 as a possible D gene (6 bases). Germline V gene lookup returns CDR1 LGHDT and CDR2 YNNKEL (reference sequence). This CDR3 has 15 amino acids. V dropped 4 bases and J dropped 1 base, with 13 bases sitting between them. CDR3 DNA: TGTGCCAGCAGCCTCATAATAGGGGGGAACACTGAAGCTTTCTTT. Translation gives CASSLIIGGNTEAFF.

The genes are TRBV28 and TRBJ1-2; 11 bases match TRBD1. Germline CDR1 is MDHEN and CDR2 is SYDVKM. Germline trimming cut 4 bases from V and 0 bases from J; bases unmatched to any gene: 16. The CDR3 loop spans 20 amino acids. This CDR3 reads CASSSAPFLGQGGTNYGYTF. In DNA, the CDR3 is TGTGCCAGCAGTTCCGCACCCTTCTTGGGACAGGGGGGGACTAACTATGGCTACACCTTC.

This clonotype appeared many times. The chain is built from TRBV12-3 or TRBV12-4 and TRBJ2-7, with D uncertain. The CDR3 loop spans 13 amino acids. V was cut by 6 bases and J by 3 bases, with 12 bases left in between. In nucleotides, the CDR3 is TGTGCCAGCAGCGAATTCGACATCTACGAGCAGTACTTC. It translates to CASSEFDIYEQYF.

Only a few counts were recorded for this clonotype. The chain carries TRBV27 and TRBJ2-5; TRBD2 might be the D (5 bases). The length of the CDR3 is 13 residues. The germline V and J ends were trimmed by 8 bases and 2 bases, with 12 bases remaining between them. Germline assignment: CDR1 MNHEY and CDR2 SMNVEV (reference sequence). The CDR3 bases are TGTGCCAGCGGAGGACTGAATCAAGAGACCCAGTACTTC. Translated: CASGGLNQETQYF.

This clonotype occurred many times. J is TRBJ2-7 and V is TRBV12-3 or TRBV12-4; D perhaps matches TRBD1 (5 bases). V was trimmed by 3 bases and J by 0 bases, leaving 12 bases between them. CDR3 size: 15 residues. CDR3 sequence reads: CASSFRGFNSYEQYF. In DNA form, the CDR3 reads TGTGCCAGCAGTTTTAGGGGCTTCAACTCCTACGAGCAGTACTTC.

This sequence joins TRBV27 and TRBJ1-6; a possible D gene is TRBD1 (6 bases). V lost 3 bases and J 7 bases, leaving 16 bases between the germline ends. This CDR3 is 16 amino acids long. Looked up from germline, CDR1 is MNHEY and CDR2 is SMNVEV (reference sequence). Written as DNA, the CDR3 is TGTGCCAGCAGTTTTAATGGGGGGCCCTGGAATTCACCCCTCCACTTT. Translated: CASSFNGGPWNSPLHF.

The rearrangement uses TRBV2 and TRBJ1-1; D call uncertain. The CDR3 is 16 residues long. The V end was cut by 6 bases, the J end by 0 bases, with 17 bases between. CDR1 is SNHLY and CDR2 is FYNNEI in the germline V gene. For the CDR3, the DNA is TGTGCCAGCAGCCTTGGTGCCCTTTCAATGAACACTGAAGCTTTCTTT. Protein product: CASSLGALSMNTEAFF.

The rearrangement joins TRBV6-5 to TRBJ2-7; D remains ambiguous. Germline-derived CDR1 and CDR2 are MNHEY and SVGAGI. Deletions cut 1 base from V and 2 bases from J, with 18 bases between. The CDR3 covers 17 residues. The CDR3 sequence is CASSYLSETDATYEQYF. The CDR3 DNA reads TGTGCCAGCAGTTACTTGAGTGAGACCGATGCTACCTACGAGCAGTACTTC.

The genes are TRBV4-1 and TRBJ2-5; D might be TRBD1 or TRBD2, each matching 5 bases. V lost 1 base, J lost 0 bases, and 30 bases lay in between. The CDR3 is 22 amino acids. Germline V CDR1 and CDR2: MGHRA, YSYEKL. CDR3 region: CASSQAPPLGLPQDSYQETQYF. The CDR3 DNA is TGCGCCAGCAGCCAAGCCCCACCACTCGGATTACCACAGGACTCTTACCAAGAGACCCAGTACTTC.

The V gene is TRBV7-9, the J gene TRBJ2-2, with 9 bases that match TRBD1. Germline values: CDR1 SEHNR, CDR2 FQNEAQ (reference sequence). The CDR3 consists of 15 residues. V lost 5 bases and J lost 7; bases outside the gene matches: 8. The CDR3 DNA sequence: TGTGCCAGCAGCCACACCGGGACAGGGATCGGGGAGCTGTTTTTT. This gives the protein CASSHTGTGIGELFF.

This clonotype has ten or more counts. J is TRBJ2-7 and V is TRBV7-3, with 8 bases matching TRBD1. CDR3 size: 13 residues. Germline CDR1 is SGHTA and CDR2 is FQGTGA. V lost 5 bases and J lost 0; bases outside the gene matches: 0. The CDR3 sequence is CASSGQGSYEQYF. The CDR3 DNA reads TGTGCCAGCAGCGGACAGGGCTCCTACGAGCAGTACTTC.

At least ten counts were recorded for this clonotype. This chain links TRBV7-6 with TRBJ2-6, with D perhaps given as TRBD1 or TRBD2 (5 bases each). The CDR3 has 19 residues. V shed 0 bases and J shed 4 bases, with 19 bases lying between them. Germline V gives CDR1 SGHVS, CDR2 FNYEAQ. CDR3 region: CASSLALKGTKGGANVLTF. Here the CDR3 DNA reads TGTGCCAGCAGCTTAGCGCTTAAAGGGACCAAGGGAGGGGCCAACGTCCTGACTTTC.

V and J are TRBV4-2 and TRBJ1-6; TRBD1 might be the D (5 bases). Germline V gene sequence: CDR1 LGHNA, CDR2 YNFKEQ. The CDR3 totals 15 residues. Trimming cost V 1 base and J 7 bases, with 11 bases left between them. Here the CDR3 reads CASSQVGHLNSPLHF. Written as DNA, the CDR3 is TGTGCCAGCAGCCAAGTTGGACACCTAAATTCACCCCTCCACTTT.

This clonotype was counted at least ten times. The chain links TRBV20-1 to TRBJ1-2; 7 bases are shared with TRBD1. The CDR3 is 14 residues long. Trimming cost V 5 bases and J 5 bases; bases outside gene matches: 11. Looked up from germline, CDR1 is DFQATT and CDR2 is SNEGSKA (reference sequence). CDR3: CSAPLRGGFYGYTF. CDR3 DNA sequence: TGCAGTGCTCCGCTCAGGGGGGGGTTTTATGGCTACACCTTC.

The chain carries TRBV2 and TRBJ2-5; the D gene is possibly TRBD2 (6 bases). The V end lost 6 bases, the J end lost 4 bases, and 12 bases lay between the germline ends. The germline CDR1 and CDR2 sequences are SNHLY and FYNNEI. The CDR3 length is 13 residues. The CDR3 nucleotides are TGTGCCAGCAGGCCAAGGGGAGGAGAGACCCAGTACTTC. This translates into CASRPRGGETQYF.

V is TRBV30 and J is TRBJ2-7, with 8 bases aligning to TRBD2. Per germline, CDR1 GTSNPN and CDR2 SVGIG (reference sequence). V was pared by 5 bases and J by 4 bases, with 10 bases of the junction left unmatched. This CDR3 is 14 amino acids long. The CDR3 nucleotides are TGTGCCTGGCAATCAGGTAGCGGGGAGTACGAGCAGTACTTC. This gives the protein CAWQSGSGEYEQYF.

There are a few counts of this clonotype. An end of the junction does not agree with germline; a read error may underlie this. This chain links TRBV12-3 or TRBV12-4 with TRBJ1-1; weak D call: TRBD1 (5 bases). This CDR3 comprises 15 residues. The CDR3 spells CASSLAKGTFTGAFF. The CDR3 coding sequence is TGTGCCAGCAGTTTAGCGAAGGGGACTTTTACTGGAGCTTTCTTT.

This clonotype was recorded at least ten times. This chain links TRBV12-3 or TRBV12-4 with TRBJ2-5, with 12 bases aligning to TRBD1. J was trimmed by 5 bases and V by 0 bases; bases with no gene match: 7. This CDR3 spans 17 amino acids. As DNA, the CDR3 is TGTGCCAGCAGTTTAGCTGCCGGGACAGGGGGCTGGGAGACCCAGTACTTC. This translates into CASSLAAGTGGWETQYF.

This clonotype was found many times. This chain joins TRBV25-1 and TRBJ2-1, with 8 bases aligning to TRBD1. V shed 2 bases and J 0 bases; nucleotides not matched to a gene: 3. CDR3 length equals 16 residues. Germline loops: CDR1 MGHDK, CDR2 SYGVNS. The CDR3 coding sequence is TGTGCCAGCAGTGAACGGACAGGGATCTCCTACAATGAGCAGTTCTTC. Translating gives CASSERTGISYNEQFF. The whole variable domain, remainder taken from reference TRBV25-1 and TRBJ2-1, is EADIYQTPRYLVIGTGKKITLECSQTMGHDKMYWYQQDPGMELHLIHYSYGVNSTEKGDLSSESTVSRIRTEHFPLTLESARPSHTSQYLCASSERTGISYNEQFFGPGTRLTVL.

This clonotype was counted ten times or more. At one end the junction does not follow the germline gene, possibly because of a read error. The V call is TRBV7-9, the J call TRBJ2-7, with 8 bases aligning to TRBD1. The CDR3 extends over 11 amino acids. CDR1 SEHNR and CDR2 FQNEAQ come from the germline V gene (reference sequence). The CDR3 loop is CASSLEGTGAF. For the CDR3, the DNA is TGTGCCAGCAGCTTAGAAGGGACAGGAGCCTTC.